This T cell receptor beta chain came from a study of cytomegalovirus exposure and HLA in healthy donors. In the study overall: The roughly 120 validation repertoires matched the roughly 670 first-cohort repertoires in platform, a later analysis reported.

V was clipped by 6 bases and J by 1 base, with 12 bases between them. The length of the CDR3 is 14 residues. The germline V gene has CDR1 SEHNR and CDR2 FQNEAQ (reference sequence). Repertoires were generated with immunoSEQ multiplex PCR, while TCRdb's copy carries only in-frame clones and drops some. The repertoire holds under 200,000 clones, with roughly 86% as singletons. Study-wide points: Researchers counted roughly 150 TCR beta chains as cytomegalovirus-associated. According to a subsequent analysis, TCR clusters from the first cohort were inclined to appear together in the roughly 120 validation repertoires. Rarity marked most TCR sequences, yet some public TCRs occurred in many donors.

This clone was seen once. The antigen is undetermined. Input material: PBMCs. The origin of this receptor is a man aged 18 to 29 in good health and CMV-seropositive. The V and J genes are TRBV7-9 and TRBJ1-1; no reliable D call. The CDR3 sequence is CASRRTPGNTEAFF. As DNA, the CDR3 is TGTGCCAGCAGACGAACCCCGGGGAACACTGAAGCTTTCTTT.